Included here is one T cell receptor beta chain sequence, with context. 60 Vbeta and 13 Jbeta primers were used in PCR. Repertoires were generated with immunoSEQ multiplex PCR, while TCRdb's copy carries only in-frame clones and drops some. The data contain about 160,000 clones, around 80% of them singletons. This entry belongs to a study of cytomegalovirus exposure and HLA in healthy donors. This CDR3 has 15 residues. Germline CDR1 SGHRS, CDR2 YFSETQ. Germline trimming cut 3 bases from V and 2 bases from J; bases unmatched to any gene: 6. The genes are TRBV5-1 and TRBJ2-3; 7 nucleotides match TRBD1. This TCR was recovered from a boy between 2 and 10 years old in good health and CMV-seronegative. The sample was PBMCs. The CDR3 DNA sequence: TGCGCCAGCAGCTCGAGGGGGCAGTACACAGATACGCAGTATTTT. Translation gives CASSSRGQYTDTQYF. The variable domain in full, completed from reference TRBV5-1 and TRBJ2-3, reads KAGVTQTPRYLIKTRGQQVTLSCSPISGHRSVSWYQQTPGQGLQFLFEYFSETQRNKGNFPGRFSGRQFSNSRSEMNVSTLELGDSALYLCASSSRGQYTDTQYFGPGTRLTVL.